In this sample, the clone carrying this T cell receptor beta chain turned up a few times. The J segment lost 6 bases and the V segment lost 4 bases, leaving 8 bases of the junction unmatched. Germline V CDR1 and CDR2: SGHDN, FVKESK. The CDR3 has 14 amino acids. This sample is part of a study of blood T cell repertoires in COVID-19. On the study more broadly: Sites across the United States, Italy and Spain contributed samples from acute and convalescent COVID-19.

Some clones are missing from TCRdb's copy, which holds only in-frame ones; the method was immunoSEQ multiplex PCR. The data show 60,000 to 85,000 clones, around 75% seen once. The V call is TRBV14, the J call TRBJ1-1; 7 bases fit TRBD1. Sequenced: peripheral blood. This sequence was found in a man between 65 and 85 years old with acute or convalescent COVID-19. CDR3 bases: TGTGCCAGCAGCCGAAACAGGGGTTCCTCTGAAGCTTTCTTT. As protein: CASSRNRGSSEAFF. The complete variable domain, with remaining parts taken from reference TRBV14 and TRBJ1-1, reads EAGVTQFPSHSVIEKGQTVTLRCDPISGHDNLYWYRRVMGKEIKFLLHFVKESKQDESGMPNNRFLAERTGGTYSTLKVQPAELEDSGVYFCASSRNRGSSEAFFGQGTRLTVV.